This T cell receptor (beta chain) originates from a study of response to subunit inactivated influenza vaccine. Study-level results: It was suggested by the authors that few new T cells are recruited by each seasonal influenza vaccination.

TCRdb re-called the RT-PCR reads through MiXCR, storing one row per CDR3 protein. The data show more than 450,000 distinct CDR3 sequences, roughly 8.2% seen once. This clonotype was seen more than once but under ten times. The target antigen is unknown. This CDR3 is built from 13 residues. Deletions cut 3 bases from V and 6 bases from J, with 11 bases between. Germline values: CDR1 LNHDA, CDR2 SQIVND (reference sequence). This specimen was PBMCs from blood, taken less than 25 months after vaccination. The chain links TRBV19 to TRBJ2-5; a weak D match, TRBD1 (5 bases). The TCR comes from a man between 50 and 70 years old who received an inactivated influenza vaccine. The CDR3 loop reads CASSMPGSKTQYF. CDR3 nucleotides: TGTGCCAGTAGTATGCCAGGGTCAAAGACCCAGTACTTC.